This T cell receptor (beta chain) stems from a study of T cells after yellow fever vaccination. Overall study results and limits: Abundant clonotypes from the bulk population could get into FACS-sorted repertoires as contaminants. Among all clonotypes, a small share was observed in both CD4 and CD8 compartments.

Worth noting for this clonotype: Its cognate antigen is unknown.

TCRdb ran MiXCR on the 5' RACE reads and lists one entry per CDR3 protein. The data contain around 340,000 distinct CDR3 sequences, about 8.7% of them singletons. The V end lost 4 bases, the J end lost 1 base, and 14 bases lay between the germline ends. The CDR3 is 16 amino acids. CDR1 is MGHRA, CDR2 YSYEKL, per germline. Sequences were derived from PBMCs, sampled on the day of the first yellow fever vaccination. The chain uses TRBV4-1 and TRBJ1-5, with D possibly matching TRBD1 (5 bases). The TCR was taken from a man between 18 and 29 years old who received the YFV17D yellow fever vaccine. In nucleotides, the CDR3 is TGCGCCAGCAGCCCGTTTGGCGGGGGGAGCAATCAGCCCCAGCATTTT. This encodes CASSPFGGGSNQPQHF.